Presented here are 14 T cell receptor beta chains from one specimen sequenced in a study of blood T cells in healthy people across ages. Sample-barcoded 5' priming and a J-beta primer mix drove a second PCR of roughly 7 to 11 cycles. A single record per CDR3 protein comes from TCRdb applying MiXCR to the 5' RACE reads. The table shows under 950,000 distinct CDR3 sequences, with 22% occurring only once. The specimen sequenced was blood. These receptor sequences come from a man aged 65 to 79 in good health.

This clonotype was recorded a few times. The chain is built from TRBV18 and TRBJ2-4; TRBD2 matches at 7 bases. The CDR3 spans 14 residues. CDR1 and CDR2 (germline): KGHSH, LQKENI. The V segment lost 2 bases and the J segment 8 bases; nucleotides outside the gene matches: 6. The CDR3 reads CASSPGLGLDIQYF. The CDR3 DNA reads TGTGCCAGCTCACCAGGACTAGGCTTGGACATTCAGTACTTC.

This clonotype turned up a few times. The rearrangement uses TRBV15 and TRBJ2-1, with TRBD2 matching over 12 bases. Losses at the gene ends were 0 bases for V and 8 bases for J; bases not matched to a gene: 5. This CDR3 spans 16 amino acids. Germline V gene lookup returns CDR1 LNHNV and CDR2 YYDKDF (reference sequence). The CDR3 here is CATSREETSGSHEQFF. The CDR3 region has the DNA TGTGCCACCAGCAGAGAAGAGACTAGCGGGAGCCATGAGCAGTTCTTC.

The chain joins TRBV5-1 to TRBJ2-3; D perhaps matches TRBD1 (5 bases). The CDR3 spans 14 residues. Between the trimmed V and J ends, which lost 0 bases and 4 bases, there was a span of 9 bases. Germline loops: CDR1 SGHRS, CDR2 YFSETQ. For the CDR3, the DNA is TGCGCCAGCAGCTTGGTACCAGGGTCAGATACGCAGTATTTT. Its protein product is CASSLVPGSDTQYF. Using reference TRBV5-1 and TRBJ2-3 for the parts outside the CDR3, the full variable domain is KAGVTQTPRYLIKTRGQQVTLSCSPISGHRSVSWYQQTPGQGLQFLFEYFSETQRNKGNFPGRFSGRQFSNSRSEMNVSTLELGDSALYLCASSLVPGSDTQYFGPGTRLTVL.

This chain connects TRBV20-1 to TRBJ1-4; no firm D call. The germline CDR1 and CDR2 sequences are DFQATT and SNEGSKA (reference sequence). Between the trimmed V and J ends, which lost 0 bases and 7 bases, there was a span of 15 bases. The length of the CDR3 is 15 residues. CDR3 region: CSARDNRGWAEKLFF. For the CDR3, the DNA is TGCAGTGCTAGAGATAATCGAGGGTGGGCTGAAAAACTGTTTTTT.

This clonotype was recorded once. V and J are TRBV6-2 or TRBV6-3 and TRBJ1-3; 7 bases are shared with TRBD1. Looked up from germline, CDR1 is MNHEY and CDR2 is SVGEGT. This CDR3 contains 17 residues. Losses at the gene ends were 6 bases for V and 4 bases for J; bases not matched to a gene: 15. This CDR3 is CASSPGTVRLRGNTIYF. The CDR3, as DNA: TGTGCCAGCAGCCCCGGGACAGTTCGTCTTCGAGGAAACACCATATATTTT.

This clonotype was counted only a few times. The chain recombines TRBV20-1 with TRBJ2-7; 7 bases line up with TRBD1. The J call may be mistaken, given a closer DNA end match to TRBJ2-5. The germline V gene encodes CDR1 DFQATT and CDR2 SNEGSKA (reference sequence). The CDR3 is 13 amino acids. The DNA of the CDR3 is TGCAGTGCGAACCGGGACAGTGAAGAGACCCAGTACTTC. It translates to CSANRDSEETQYF.

The sample holds a few counts of this clonotype. The rearrangement uses TRBV2 and TRBJ1-5; 8 bases align to TRBD1. The junction had 10 bases not matched to a gene; V was cut back by 4 bases and J by 5 bases. The CDR3 is 16 residues long. Per germline, CDR1 SNHLY and CDR2 FYNNEI. The chain's CDR3 is CASSAKGQGLDQPQHF. Written as DNA, the CDR3 is TGTGCCAGCAGTGCCAAAGGACAGGGACTGGATCAGCCCCAGCATTTT.

This clonotype was observed a handful of times. CDR3 in amino acids: CSVESGWNTEAFF. CDR3 sequence (DNA): TGCAGCGTTGAATCCGGTTGGAACACTGAAGCTTTCTTT. V and J are TRBV29-1 and TRBJ1-1; D is ambiguous. The CDR3 spans 13 residues. Trimming took off 2 bases at V and 1 base at J, with 8 bases between the two ends. Germline CDR1 and CDR2: SQVTM and ANQGSEA.

A few counts support this clonotype. CDR3 bases: TGTGCCAGTAGTATTGGACTGCTCACAGATACGCAGTATTTT. Protein sequence: CASSIGLLTDTQYF. The chain employs TRBV19 and TRBJ2-3, with D perhaps matching TRBD2 (5 bases). The CDR3 runs 14 residues. Trimming took 3 bases from V and 2 from J, leaving 9 bases between them. Germline CDR1 reads LNHDA; CDR2 reads SQIVND (reference sequence).

The chain couples TRBV12-3 or TRBV12-4 to TRBJ2-3; 9 positions match TRBD2. This CDR3 spans 18 amino acids. The ends lost 2 bases at V and 0 bases at J; junction bases unmatched: 9. The CDR3 loop reads CASSLLLAGSTSTDTQYF. Written as DNA, the CDR3 is TGTGCCAGCAGTTTATTGCTAGCGGGGTCCACTAGCACAGATACGCAGTATTTT.

The rearrangement uses TRBV6-5 and TRBJ2-1; D not resolved. V was shortened by 2 bases and J by 0 bases, with 14 bases between the two germline ends. Germline V gene lookup returns CDR1 MNHEY and CDR2 SVGAGI. The CDR3 is made up of 17 amino acids. Here the CDR3 DNA reads TGTGCCAGCAGTTACAGGGCCGGGCAGCTCTCCTACAATGAGCAGTTCTTC. The encoded protein is CASSYRAGQLSYNEQFF.

The CDR3 here is CASSPRTGIFDEQFF. The DNA of the CDR3 is TGTGCCAGCAGCCCCCGGACAGGGATTTTCGATGAGCAGTTCTTC. The chain couples TRBV7-9 to TRBJ2-1, with 8 positions matching TRBD1. The CDR3 sequence is 15 residues long. Per the germline V gene, CDR1 is SEHNR and CDR2 is FQNEAQ (reference sequence). Germline trimming cut 5 bases from V and 8 bases from J; bases unmatched to any gene: 11.

The rearrangement joins TRBV3-1 to TRBJ1-2; D is undetermined. This CDR3 contains 14 residues. Per germline, CDR1 LGHDT and CDR2 YNNKEL (reference sequence). V lost 4 bases to trimming and J lost 6 bases, with 15 bases between them. CDR3 region: CASSLGAVPNGYTF. DNA for the CDR3: TGTGCCAGCAGCCTCGGAGCGGTACCAAATGGCTACACCTTC.

This clonotype was seen at least ten times. This chain joins TRBV6-5 and TRBJ1-2; D may be TRBD1 (5 bases). The length of the CDR3 is 12 residues. Trimming left V 6 bases short and J 3 bases short, with 8 bases between. CDR1 is MNHEY and CDR2 is SVGAGI in the germline V gene. CDR3 sequence: CASRGQYYGYTF. The CDR3 coding sequence is TGTGCCAGCAGGGGGCAGTACTATGGCTACACCTTC.